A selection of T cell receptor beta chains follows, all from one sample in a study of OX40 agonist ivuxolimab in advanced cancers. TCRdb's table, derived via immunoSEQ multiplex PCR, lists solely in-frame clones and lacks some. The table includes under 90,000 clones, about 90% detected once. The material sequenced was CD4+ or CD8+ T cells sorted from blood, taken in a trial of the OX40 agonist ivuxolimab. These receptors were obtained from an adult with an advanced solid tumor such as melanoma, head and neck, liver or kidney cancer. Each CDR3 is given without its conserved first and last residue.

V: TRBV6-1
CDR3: ASSPQGVGELF

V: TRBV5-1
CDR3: ASSLAFETQY

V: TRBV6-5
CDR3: ASRPDSSFRGYT

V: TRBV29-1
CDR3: SVENRGYEQY

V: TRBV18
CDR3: ASSRTGTGNGYT

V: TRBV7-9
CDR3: AVRGDADSPLH

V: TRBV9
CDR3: ASSVEASGTGNTGELF

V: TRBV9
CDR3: ASSVTRGVSGNTIY

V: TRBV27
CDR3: ASSLTGRRTEAF

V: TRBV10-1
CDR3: ASSYSVVADTQY